Listed here are 20 T cell receptor beta chains from one sample, sequenced in a study of T cell responses to AZD1222 COVID-19 vaccine (dated by TCRdb to about 2021). The library relied on the immunoSEQ multiplex PCR assay. The table comes from immuneACCESS by way of TCRdb, which keeps in-frame sequences with V and J called. Part of the clones is missing from these tables; in studies checked, under half for an unresolved V gene and the rest for unknown reasons. For this sample the table gives some 200,000 clones, of which approximately 92% were detected only once. Less than 11% of the sample comes from the top ten. This specimen's time point label, per the study, means: baseline before first vaccination. The source was peripheral blood, collected on day 0 of AZD1222 vaccination. The receptors were gathered from an adult in good health.

V gene TRBV15 combines with J gene TRBJ1-2; 10 nucleotides agree with TRBD1. The CDR3 runs to 14 residues. Germline CDR1 and CDR2: LNHNV and YYDKDF (reference sequence). J gave up 6 bases and V 1 base, and 2 bases lay outside the gene matches. The CDR3 coding sequence is TGTGCCACCAGCAGAGGAGGGACAGGGGATGGCTACACCTTC. It is translated as CATSRGGTGDGYTF.

The V gene is TRBV25-1, the J gene TRBJ2-5, with 10 bases aligning to TRBD1. This CDR3 comprises 14 residues. Per germline, CDR1 MGHDK and CDR2 SYGVNS. Trimming cost V 6 bases and J 1 base; bases outside gene matches: 2. The CDR3 region is CASSGTGVQETQYF. In DNA, the CDR3 is TGTGCCAGCAGCGGGACAGGGGTCCAAGAGACCCAGTACTTC.

A single count supports this clone. The chain uses TRBV27 and TRBJ2-7; TRBD2 is a possible D gene (5 bases). V lost 5 bases to trimming and J lost 0 bases, with 14 bases between them. The CDR3 totals 15 residues. Germline V gives CDR1 MNHEY, CDR2 SMNVEV (reference sequence). The CDR3 region has the DNA TGTGCCAGCAGTCTAGAGGGCCCGCACTCCTACGAGCAGTACTTC. This encodes CASSLEGPHSYEQYF.

The chain joins TRBV28 to TRBJ2-5; D is uncertain. Per the germline V gene, CDR1 is MDHEN and CDR2 is SYDVKM. V lost 5 bases and J 7 bases, leaving 8 bases between the germline ends. This CDR3 has 11 amino acids. CDR3 region: CASSRSGTQYF. The CDR3 DNA reads TGTGCCAGCAGTCGGTCCGGGACCCAGTACTTC.

The V and J genes are TRBV14 and TRBJ1-1; D not resolved. The CDR3 contains 14 residues. Trimming stripped 3 bases from V and 5 bases from J, with 13 bases between. The germline gives CDR1 SGHDN, CDR2 FVKESK. CDR3 amino acids: CASSHWQDGTEAFF. The CDR3 nucleotides read TGTGCCAGCAGCCACTGGCAGGATGGGACTGAAGCTTTCTTT.

V and J are TRBV6-5 and TRBJ1-3; unclear D gene. Germline CDR1 is MNHEY and CDR2 is SVGAGI. The length of the CDR3 is 14 residues. Trimming removed 2 bases at V and 4 bases at J, with 9 bases between. DNA for the CDR3: TGTGCCAGCAGTTACCCGGAGAAGGGAAACACCATATATTTT. It encodes CASSYPEKGNTIYF.

The chain is built from TRBV5-6 and TRBJ2-3; 7 bases match TRBD1. CDR3 length: 14 amino acids. Trimming at V came to 4 bases and at J to 8 bases, leaving 10 bases not matched to a gene. Germline V gene data show CDR1 as SGHDT and CDR2 as YYEEEE. The CDR3 coding sequence is TGTGCCAGCAGCCTACAGGGGTTCTCTTCTACGCAGTATTTT. Translation gives CASSLQGFSSTQYF.

J is TRBJ1-2 and V is TRBV2, with D hard to call. The CDR3 runs to 12 residues. V lost 7 bases, J lost 2 bases, and 8 bases lay in between. CDR1 is SNHLY and CDR2 is FYNNEI in the germline V gene. CDR3 residues: CASTDENYGYTF. CDR3 bases: TGTGCCAGCACGGACGAGAACTATGGCTACACCTTC.

The rearrangement uses TRBV27 and TRBJ2-7; a weak D match, TRBD1 (6 bases). The germline V gene encodes CDR1 MNHEY and CDR2 SMNVEV (reference sequence). Trimming took 8 bases from V and 2 from J, leaving 13 bases between them. The CDR3 covers 13 residues. CDR3 in amino acids: CASSVGQTYEQYV. DNA of the CDR3: TGTGCCAGCTCCGTCGGACAGACCTACGAGCAGTACGTC.

Written as DNA, the CDR3 is TGTGCCAGCAGCCAAGGGTACAGAGATACCATGGACGAGCAGTACTTC. This gives the protein CASSQGYRDTMDEQYF. This chain joins TRBV4-2 and TRBJ2-7; D gene unclear. Germline values: CDR1 LGHNA, CDR2 YNFKEQ. The ends were cut back, 1 base at V and 5 bases at J, with 18 bases in the middle. This CDR3 has 16 amino acids.

This clone was counted only a few times. This sequence joins TRBV28 and TRBJ1-6; D is unresolved. Germline CDR1 MDHEN, CDR2 SYDVKM. The CDR3 totals 14 residues. The V and J ends lost 6 bases and 9 bases respectively, with 15 bases between them. The CDR3: CASRWTSGSSPLHF. CDR3 bases: TGTGCCAGCAGATGGACGTCGGGGAGTTCACCCCTCCACTTT.

The V call is TRBV6-1, the J call TRBJ2-5, with 10 positions matching TRBD2. The CDR3 has 16 amino acids. The trim removed 4 bases at V and 1 base at J, leaving 6 bases unmatched. From germline, CDR1 is MNHNS and CDR2 SASEGT. The CDR3 region has the DNA TGTGCCAGCAGTGCCGTTAGCGGGGGGTTCCAAGAGACCCAGTACTTC. Its protein is CASSAVSGGFQETQYF.

V usage is TRBV29-1 and J usage is TRBJ1-1, with 7 bases lining up with TRBD1. Unmatched junction bases numbered 4, after V lost 6 bases and J lost 0 bases. Per the germline V gene, CDR1 is SQVTM and CDR2 is ANQGSEA. This CDR3 has 13 amino acids. The CDR3 region is CSVDREVNTEAFF. Written as DNA, the CDR3 is TGCAGCGTCGACAGGGAGGTGAACACTGAAGCTTTCTTT.

This chain connects TRBV24-1 to TRBJ2-1, with D unresolved. Germline-derived CDR1 and CDR2 are KGHDR and SFDVKD. CDR3 length: 17 residues. V was shortened by 3 bases and J by 0 bases, with 14 bases between the two germline ends. For the CDR3, the DNA is TGTGCCACCAGTGATGGTTTCGCGTCGAGCTCCTACAATGAGCAGTTCTTC. It encodes CATSDGFASSSYNEQFF.

The chain couples TRBV7-9 to TRBJ2-1; 9 bases agree with TRBD2. The CDR3 spans 15 residues. Trimming took 2 bases from V and 8 from J; bases not matched to a gene: 7. Germline V gives CDR1 SEHNR, CDR2 FQNEAQ (reference sequence). The CDR3 nucleotides read TGTGCCAGCAGCTTAATTAGCGGGAGTTTAGATGAGCAGTTCTTC. Its protein product is CASSLISGSLDEQFF.

The rearrangement uses TRBV10-3 and TRBJ2-2, with D possibly TRBD2 on 5 matching bases. Germline CDR1 is ENHRY and CDR2 is SYGVKD. This CDR3 contains 13 residues. Trimming took off 8 bases at V and 5 bases at J, with 12 bases between the two ends. The CDR3 coding sequence is TGTGCCATCCATACTACGGGGACCGGGGAGCTGTTTTTT. Translation gives CAIHTTGTGELFF.

The V and J genes are TRBV10-1 and TRBJ1-3; D remains unclear. Between the trimmed V and J ends, which lost 5 bases and 4 bases, there was a span of 15 bases. The CDR3 loop spans 15 amino acids. Germline V gene sequence: CDR1 WNHNN, CDR2 SYGVQD (reference sequence). CDR3: CASSLTPVDGNTIYF. The CDR3 DNA follows: TGCGCCAGCAGTTTGACACCGGTGGACGGAAACACCATATATTTT.

This clone was picked up one time. The rearrangement links TRBV5-8 to TRBJ2-3; D possibly corresponds to TRBD1 (6 bases). CDR1 and CDR2 (germline): SGHTS, YDEGEE. The CDR3 sequence is 14 residues long. The V end lost 0 bases, the J end lost 10 bases, and 15 bases lay between the germline ends. For the CDR3, the DNA is TGTGCCAGCAGCTTGGGGACAGCTGCAGTCCCGCAGTATTTT. It encodes CASSLGTAAVPQYF. The full variable domain, rest sourced from reference TRBV5-8 and TRBJ2-3, is EAGVTQSPTHLIKTRGQQATLRCSPISGHTSVYWYQQALGLGLQFLLWYDEGEERNRGNFPPRFSGRQFPNYSSELNVNALELEDSALYLCASSLGTAAVPQYFGPGTRLTVL.

The chain employs TRBV6-2 or TRBV6-3 and TRBJ1-3; D not resolved. V gave up 4 bases and J gave up 0 bases, with 13 bases separating them. This CDR3 is 16 amino acids long. Per germline, CDR1 MNHEY and CDR2 SVGEGT. CDR3 sequence: CASSSARQDSGNTIYF. DNA for the CDR3: TGTGCCAGCAGTTCCGCGCGCCAGGACTCTGGAAACACCATATATTTT.

This clone was seen once. The V call is TRBV7-9, the J call TRBJ1-1; 7 bases line up with TRBD1. After removal of 4 bases from V and 1 base from J, the junction contained 12 bases not matched to a gene. This CDR3 spans 17 amino acids. Germline V gene sequence: CDR1 SEHNR, CDR2 FQNEAQ (reference sequence). CDR3 sequence: CASSSSPGTDANTEAFF. CDR3 in DNA: TGTGCCAGCAGCTCGAGTCCCGGGACAGACGCGAACACTGAAGCTTTCTTT.